A selection of T cell receptor beta chains follows, all from one sample in a study of radiotherapy plus CTLA-4 blockade in lung cancer. Repertoires were generated with immunoSEQ multiplex PCR, while TCRdb's copy carries only in-frame clones and drops some. There are approximately 78,000 clones in the sample; roughly 78% occur only once, and around 7.1% lies in the top ten. The source was peripheral blood, collected from a patient treated with radiotherapy plus ipilimumab. These receptors were obtained from a human donor with non-small cell lung cancer who had a complete response to radiotherapy plus ipilimumab. Both conserved end residues are part of each CDR3. D genes are given only for firm matches. For some rows the clone size is stated as once, few or many, or as a class when expanded; others skip it.

j_call	v_call	clone_size	d_call	cdr3_aa	cdr3_nt
TRBJ2-1	TRBV18	-	-	CASSPPLAGIIYNEQFF	TGTGCCAGCTCACCACCGCTGGCGGGAATTATCTACAATGAGCAGTTCTTC
TRBJ2-1	TRBV9	-	-	CASSVAAGETNEQFF	TGTGCCAGCAGCGTAGCAGCTGGAGAGACCAATGAGCAGTTCTTC
TRBJ1-5	TRBV7-8	-	-	CASSPEGTRTGPQHF	TGTGCCAGCAGCCCAGAAGGGACACGGACTGGGCCCCAGCATTTT
TRBJ1-2	TRBV6-5	-	TRBD1	CASSLRTGLYGYTF	TGTGCCAGCAGCCTTAGGACAGGGCTTTATGGCTACACCTTC
TRBJ2-1	TRBV21-1	few	-	CASLVVPWGEQFF	TGTGCCAGCTTGGTGGTCCCGTGGGGTGAGCAGTTCTTC
TRBJ2-1	TRBV7-9	-	-	CASSFMRNNEQFF	TGTGCCAGCAGCTTCATGCGGAACAATGAGCAGTTCTTC
TRBJ2-3	TRBV5-4	-	-	CASSLAGAGSADTQYF	TGTGCCAGCAGCTTGGCGGGGGCCGGGTCCGCAGATACGCAGTATTTT
TRBJ1-5	TRBV9	-	TRBD1	CASSKGQANNQPQHF	TGTGCCAGCAGCAAGGGACAGGCCAACAATCAGCCCCAGCATTTT
TRBJ2-7	TRBV2	once	-	CASSETGSSYEQYF	TGTGCCAGCAGTGAAACAGGGAGCTCCTACGAGCAGTACTTC
TRBJ2-1	TRBV27	-	-	CASSPGRVSEQFF	TGTGCCAGCAGTCCCGGCCGGGTTAGTGAGCAGTTCTTC
TRBJ2-6	TRBV11-3	-	-	CASSLAQSTEGANVLTF	TGTGCCAGCAGCTTAGCACAGTCCACCGAAGGGGCCAACGTCCTGACTTTC
TRBJ2-2	TRBV2	few	TRBD2	CASSGRGGTNTGELFF	TGTGCCAGCAGTGGACGGGGGGGGACGAACACCGGGGAGCTGTTTTTT
TRBJ2-3	TRBV27	-	-	CASSTPRISTRELTDTQYF	TGTGCCAGCAGTACCCCCAGAATCTCGACTAGGGAGCTCACAGATACGCAGTATTTT
TRBJ2-2	TRBV6-6	-	-	CASTTFRSPGELFF	TGTGCCAGCACCACGTTTCGATCCCCCGGGGAGCTGTTTTTT
TRBJ2-5	TRBV11-3	few	TRBD2	CASTLSWDYHSQETQYF	TGTGCCAGCACCTTAAGCTGGGACTACCACTCACAAGAGACCCAGTACTTC
TRBJ2-2	TRBV7-9	-	-	CASTPPGQLDGELFF	TGTGCCAGCACCCCACCTGGACAGTTGGACGGGGAGCTGTTTTTT
TRBJ2-1	TRBV6-1	few	TRBD1	CASSGPGQNNEQFF	TGTGCCAGCAGTGGTCCGGGACAGAACAATGAGCAGTTCTTC
TRBJ1-2	TRBV7-9	-	-	CASIRTQGRENGYTF	TGTGCCAGCATCCGAACTCAGGGGAGAGAGAATGGCTACACCTTC
TRBJ2-3	TRBV7-2	-	TRBD2	CASSRTGGSTDTQYF	TGTGCCAGCTCTAGGACGGGGGGGTCCACAGATACGCAGTATTTT
TRBJ2-2	TRBV2	-	TRBD2	CASSSSGPNTGELFF	TGTGCCAGCAGCTCTAGCGGGCCGAACACCGGGGAGCTGTTTTTT
TRBJ1-1	TRBV5-1	-	-	CASSFGGTEAFF	TGCGCCAGCAGCTTTGGCGGCACTGAAGCTTTCTTT
TRBJ1-1	TRBV7-2	-	-	CASSPGQNTEAFF	TGTGCCAGCAGCCCCGGACAAAACACTGAAGCTTTCTTT
TRBJ2-2	TRBV6-6	-	-	CASSRAANTGELFF	TGTGCCAGCTCCCGGGCGGCGAACACCGGGGAGCTGTTTTTT
TRBJ2-7	TRBV7-9	-	-	CASSLVSYEQYF	TGTGCCAGCAGCTTAGTTTCCTACGAGCAGTACTTC
TRBJ2-7	TRBV4-1	-	-	CASSQEGTLRGSFYEQYF	TGCGCCAGCAGCCAGGAGGGGACACTTCGAGGGTCCTTCTACGAGCAGTACTTC
TRBJ2-5	TRBV7-2	-	TRBD2	CASSYGGSPETQYF	TGTGCCAGCAGCTATGGCGGGAGTCCGGAGACCCAGTACTTC
TRBJ2-6	TRBV4-3	-	-	CASSPIVVTGANVLTF	TGCGCCAGCAGCCCCATAGTGGTTACTGGGGCCAACGTCCTGACTTTC
TRBJ2-3	TRBV4-1	-	TRBD2	CASSQETSGRPTDTQYF	TGCGCCAGCAGCCAAGAGACTAGCGGGAGGCCCACTGATACGCAGTATTTT
TRBJ2-7	TRBV10-3	few	-	CAISEPVGPYEQYF	TGTGCCATCAGTGAGCCTGTTGGGCCCTACGAGCAGTACTTC
TRBJ1-2	TRBV6-5	-	-	CASRTLRGSGYGYTF	TGTGCCAGCAGAACCTTAAGGGGATCAGGCTATGGCTACACCTTC
TRBJ2-1	TRBV29-1	few	TRBD2	CSARPASGSFSEQFF	TGCAGCGCTCGCCCCGCTAGCGGGAGCTTTAGTGAGCAGTTCTTC
TRBJ2-5	TRBV2	once	TRBD1	CASSKQGARETQYF	TGTGCCAGCAGTAAACAGGGGGCGAGGGAGACCCAGTACTTC
TRBJ1-5	TRBV7-2	-	-	CASSLAINQPQHF	TGTGCCAGCAGCTTAGCAATCAATCAGCCCCAGCATTTT
TRBJ2-1	TRBV6-5	-	-	CASSYSSAGRNEQFF	TGTGCCAGCAGTTACTCTTCGGCGGGACGCAATGAGCAGTTCTTC
TRBJ2-1	TRBV19	-	-	CASRRGDNEQFF	TGTGCCAGTAGGAGAGGGGACAATGAGCAGTTCTTC
TRBJ1-4	TRBV27	-	-	CASTLVGEKLFF	TGTGCCAGCACCTTGGTTGGGGAAAAACTGTTTTTT
TRBJ2-7	TRBV5-8	-	-	CASSQQSYEQYF	TGTGCCAGCAGCCAACAATCCTACGAGCAGTACTTC
TRBJ2-7	TRBV7-6	-	TRBD2	CASSLGVGGAGEQYF	TGTGCCAGCAGCTTAGGTGTCGGGGGGGCAGGCGAGCAGTACTTC
TRBJ2-5	TRBV7-8	-	-	CASSLIDGKETQYF	TGTGCCAGCAGCCTAATTGACGGAAAAGAGACCCAGTACTTC
TRBJ1-2	TRBV18	-	TRBD1	CASSPGQGGLYGYTF	TGTGCCAGCTCACCGGGACAGGGAGGACTCTATGGCTACACCTTC
TRBJ1-1	TRBV6-1	-	TRBD1	CASSDRGQSNTEAFF	TGTGCCAGCAGTGACCGGGGACAGTCGAACACTGAAGCTTTCTTT
TRBJ2-3	TRBV23-1	-	TRBD2	CASRGLAGGPSTDTQYF	TGCGCCAGCAGGGGACTAGCGGGAGGGCCTAGCACAGATACGCAGTATTTT
TRBJ2-1	TRBV28	few	-	CAILFRAPYNEQFF	TGTGCCATCCTCTTCAGAGCCCCCTACAATGAGCAGTTCTTC
TRBJ2-7	TRBV6-1	-	-	CASSGIYEQYF	TGTGCCAGCAGTGGGATTTACGAGCAGTACTTC
TRBJ1-1	TRBV13	-	TRBD1	CASSPRDRGPGGTEAFF	TGTGCCAGCAGCCCCCGGGACAGGGGCCCCGGAGGCACTGAAGCTTTCTTT
TRBJ2-7	TRBV5-5	few	TRBD1	CASSLGWTGTYEQYF	TGTGCCAGCAGCTTGGGGTGGACAGGGACCTACGAGCAGTACTTC
TRBJ2-3	TRBV5-6	few	TRBD2	CASSFPGTSGSGDTQYF	TGTGCCAGCAGCTTCCCTGGGACTAGCGGGAGTGGAGATACGCAGTATTTT
TRBJ2-7	TRBV6-5	-	-	CASSYGAERYEQYF	TGTGCCAGCAGTTACGGGGCAGAGAGATACGAGCAGTACTTC
TRBJ1-6	TRBV6-4	-	-	CARRGAGAGSHNSPLHF	TGTGCCAGGAGAGGAGCAGGGGCCGGCAGCCATAATTCACCCCTCCACTTT
TRBJ2-7	TRBV7-8	-	-	CASSLGSAYEQYF	TGTGCCAGCAGCTTAGGATCGGCCTACGAGCAGTACTTC
TRBJ2-7	TRBV11-2	once	-	CASSSPRRTSYEQYF	TGTGCCAGCAGCAGCCCGCGTAGGACCTCCTACGAGCAGTACTTC
TRBJ2-2	TRBV7-9	-	TRBD1	CASSLGDRVTGELFF	TGTGCCAGCAGCTTAGGGGACAGAGTTACCGGGGAGCTGTTTTTT
TRBJ2-3	TRBV2	-	TRBD1	CASRQGSSTDTQYF	TGTGCCAGCAGACAGGGGTCTAGCACAGATACGCAGTATTTT
TRBJ2-4	TRBV5-1	-	-	CASSLGQAEDIQYF	TGCGCCAGCAGCTTGGGCCAGGCTGAGGACATTCAGTACTTC
TRBJ2-5	TRBV6-6	-	-	CASRPAGILQETQYF	TGTGCCAGCAGACCGGCCGGGATTCTCCAAGAGACCCAGTACTTC
TRBJ1-2	TRBV6-5	-	-	CASSLNSPWGGYTF	TGTGCCAGCAGTCTCAACTCACCGTGGGGGGGCTACACCTTC
TRBJ2-2	TRBV4-3	-	-	CASSQEDRFNTGELFF	TGCGCCAGCAGCCAAGAAGACAGGTTCAACACCGGGGAGCTGTTTTTT
TRBJ1-2	TRBV10-2	-	-	CASRMGGTDYGYTF	TGCGCCAGCAGGATGGGGGGCACGGACTATGGCTACACCTTC